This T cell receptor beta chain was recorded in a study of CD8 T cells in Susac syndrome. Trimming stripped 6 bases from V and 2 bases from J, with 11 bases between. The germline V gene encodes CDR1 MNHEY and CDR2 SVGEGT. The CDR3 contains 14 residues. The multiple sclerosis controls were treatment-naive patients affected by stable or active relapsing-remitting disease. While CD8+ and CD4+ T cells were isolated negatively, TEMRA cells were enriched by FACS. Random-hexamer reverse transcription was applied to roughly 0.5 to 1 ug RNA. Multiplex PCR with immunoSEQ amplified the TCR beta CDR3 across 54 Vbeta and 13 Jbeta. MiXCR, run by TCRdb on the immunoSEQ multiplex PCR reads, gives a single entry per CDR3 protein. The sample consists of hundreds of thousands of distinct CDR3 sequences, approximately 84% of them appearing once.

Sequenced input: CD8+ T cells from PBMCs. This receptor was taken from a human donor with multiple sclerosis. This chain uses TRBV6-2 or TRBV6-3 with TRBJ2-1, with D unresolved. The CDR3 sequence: CASSAFSAYNEQFF. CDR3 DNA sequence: TGTGCCAGCAGCGCCTTCAGTGCCTACAATGAGCAGTTCTTC.